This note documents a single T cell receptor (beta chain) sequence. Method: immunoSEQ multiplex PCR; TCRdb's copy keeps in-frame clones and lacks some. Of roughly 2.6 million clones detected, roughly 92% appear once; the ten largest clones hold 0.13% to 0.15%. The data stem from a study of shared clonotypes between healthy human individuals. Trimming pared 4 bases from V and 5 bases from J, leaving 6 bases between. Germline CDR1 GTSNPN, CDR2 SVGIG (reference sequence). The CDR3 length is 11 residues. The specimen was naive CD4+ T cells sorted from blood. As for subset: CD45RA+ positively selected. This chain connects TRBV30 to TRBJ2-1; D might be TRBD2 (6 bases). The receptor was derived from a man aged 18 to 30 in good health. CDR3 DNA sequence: TGTGCCTGGACGGGAGACAATGAGCAGTTCTTC. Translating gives CAWTGDNEQFF.